The 4 T cell receptor beta chains below come from one sample, sequenced in a study of blood T cell repertoires in COVID-19. Profiled with immunoSEQ multiplex PCR; TCRdb holds only in-frame clones, not every one. Seen here are 240,000 or so clones, around nine tenths observed once, and the top ten hold roughly 8.6%. Sample: PBMCs or T cells enriched from blood (not recorded which). All receptors derive from a man between 40 and 49 years old who had recovered from COVID-19.

This clone occurred once. V usage is TRBV2 and J usage is TRBJ1-5; 10 nucleotides align to TRBD1. The CDR3 length is 16 residues. The germline CDR1 and CDR2 sequences are SNHLY and FYNNEI. Unmatched junction bases numbered 5, after V lost 4 bases and J lost 2 bases. The CDR3 DNA sequence: TGTGCCAGCAGTGGGGACAGGGGTTTTGGCAATCAGCCCCAGCATTTT. Its protein product is CASSGDRGFGNQPQHF. Filled out from reference TRBV2 and TRBJ1-5, the complete variable domain reads EPEVTQTPSHQVTQMGQEVILRCVPISNHLYFYWYRQILGQKVEFLVSFYNNEISEKSEIFDDQFSVERPDGSNFTLKIRSTKLEDSAMYFCASSGDRGFGNQPQHFGDGTRLSIL.

The V and J genes are TRBV19 and TRBJ1-2, with a tentative D call TRBD1 (5 bases). Trimming took 2 bases from V and 4 from J, leaving 14 bases between them. From germline, CDR1 is LNHDA and CDR2 SQIVND (reference sequence). This CDR3 has 15 residues. The CDR3 region is CASSINPGTPYGYTF. CDR3 DNA sequence: TGTGCCAGTAGTATAAATCCCGGGACTCCCTATGGCTACACCTTC.

This clone was counted a few times. The chain employs TRBV4-2 and TRBJ1-2; D is unclear. With 1 base removed from V and 4 bases from J, the gap between germline ends came to 16 bases. Germline lookup yields CDR1 LGHNA and CDR2 YNFKEQ. The CDR3 totals 16 residues. CDR3 bases: TGTGCCAGCAGCCAAGTCTCCGATCTCGACACCTATGGCTACACCTTC. Encoded protein: CASSQVSDLDTYGYTF.

The chain couples TRBV2 to TRBJ1-1; D is undetermined. The CDR3 loop spans 13 amino acids. Trimming took off 8 bases at V and 1 base at J, with 11 bases between the two ends. In germline, CDR1 is SNHLY, CDR2 FYNNEI. The CDR3 sequence is CASQTYSNTEAFF. The CDR3 DNA reads as TGTGCCAGCCAAACCTATTCGAACACTGAAGCTTTCTTT.